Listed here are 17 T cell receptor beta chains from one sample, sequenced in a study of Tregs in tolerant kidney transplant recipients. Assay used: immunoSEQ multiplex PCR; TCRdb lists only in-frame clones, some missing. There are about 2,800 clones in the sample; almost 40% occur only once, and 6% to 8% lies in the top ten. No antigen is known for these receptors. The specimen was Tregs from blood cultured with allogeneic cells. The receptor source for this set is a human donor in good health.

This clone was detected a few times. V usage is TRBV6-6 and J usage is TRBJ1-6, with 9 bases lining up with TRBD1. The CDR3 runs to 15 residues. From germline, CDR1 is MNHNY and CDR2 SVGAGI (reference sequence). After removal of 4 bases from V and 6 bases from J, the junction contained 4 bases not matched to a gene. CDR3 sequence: CASSLETGGNSPLHF. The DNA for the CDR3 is TGTGCCAGCAGTTTAGAGACAGGGGGTAATTCACCCCTCCACTTT.

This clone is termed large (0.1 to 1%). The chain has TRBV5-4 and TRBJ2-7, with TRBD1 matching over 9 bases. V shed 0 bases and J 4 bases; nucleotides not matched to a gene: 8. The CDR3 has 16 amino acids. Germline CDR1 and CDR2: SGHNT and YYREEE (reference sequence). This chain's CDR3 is CASSLGTGTGRYEQYF. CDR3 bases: TGTGCCAGCAGCTTGGGGACCGGGACAGGGAGGTACGAGCAGTACTTC.

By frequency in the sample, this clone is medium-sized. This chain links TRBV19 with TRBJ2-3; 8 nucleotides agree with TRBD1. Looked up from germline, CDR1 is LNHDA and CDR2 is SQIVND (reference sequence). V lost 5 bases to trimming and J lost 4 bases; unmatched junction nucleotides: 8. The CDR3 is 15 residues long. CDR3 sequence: CASSSGQVYADTQYF. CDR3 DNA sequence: TGTGCCAGTAGTTCGGGACAGGTTTATGCAGATACGCAGTATTTT.

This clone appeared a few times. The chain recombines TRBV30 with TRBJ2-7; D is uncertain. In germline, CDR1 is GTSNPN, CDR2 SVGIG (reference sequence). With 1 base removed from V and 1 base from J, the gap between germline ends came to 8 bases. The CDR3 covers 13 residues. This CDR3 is CAWSGIGSYEQYF. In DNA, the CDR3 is TGTGCCTGGAGTGGGATCGGATCCTACGAGCAGTACTTC.

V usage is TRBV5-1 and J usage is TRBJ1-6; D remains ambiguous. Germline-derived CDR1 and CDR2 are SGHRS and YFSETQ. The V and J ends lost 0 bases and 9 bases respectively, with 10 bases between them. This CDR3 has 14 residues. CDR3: CASSLEAGVSPLHF. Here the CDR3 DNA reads TGCGCCAGCAGCTTGGAGGCCGGGGTTTCACCCCTCCACTTT.

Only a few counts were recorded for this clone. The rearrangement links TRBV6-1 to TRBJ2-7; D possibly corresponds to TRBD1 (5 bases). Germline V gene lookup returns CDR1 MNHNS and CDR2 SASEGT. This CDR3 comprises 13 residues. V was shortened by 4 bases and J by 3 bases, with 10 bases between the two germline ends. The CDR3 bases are TGTGCCAGCAGTGGGCAGGGCCTCTACGAGCAGTACTTC. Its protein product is CASSGQGLYEQYF.

CDR3 in DNA: TGTGCCAGCAGTGGGGGAGGTAGCGGCAATTACAATGAGCAGTTCTTC. Residues: CASSGGGSGNYNEQFF. The chain couples TRBV6-1 to TRBJ2-1; a possible D gene is TRBD2 (6 bases). The CDR3 has 16 amino acids. V lost 4 bases and J lost 4, with 17 bases in between. Germline CDR1 MNHNS, CDR2 SASEGT.

The CDR3 loop is CASRKGTGVLTWGYEQYF. CDR3 DNA sequence: TGTGCCAGCAGGAAAGGGACAGGGGTTTTAACTTGGGGCTACGAGCAGTACTTC. The chain uses TRBV2 and TRBJ2-7; 10 bases align to TRBD1. Germline lookup yields CDR1 SNHLY and CDR2 FYNNEI. This CDR3 has 18 residues. With 6 bases clipped from V and 3 bases from J, the junction kept 17 bases outside the gene matches.

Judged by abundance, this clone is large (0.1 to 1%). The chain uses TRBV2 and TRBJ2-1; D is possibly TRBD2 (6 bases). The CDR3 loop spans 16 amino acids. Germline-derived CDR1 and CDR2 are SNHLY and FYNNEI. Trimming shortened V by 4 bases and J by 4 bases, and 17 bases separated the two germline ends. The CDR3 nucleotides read TGTGCCAGCAGTGGGGGAGGTAGCGGCAATTACAATGAGCAGTTCTTC. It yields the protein CASSGGGSGNYNEQFF.

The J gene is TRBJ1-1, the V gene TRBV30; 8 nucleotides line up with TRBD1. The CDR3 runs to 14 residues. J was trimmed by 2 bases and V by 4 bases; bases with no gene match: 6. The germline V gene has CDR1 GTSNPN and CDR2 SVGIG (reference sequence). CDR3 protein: CAWTNRGYNTEAFF. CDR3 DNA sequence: TGTGCCTGGACTAACAGGGGGTATAACACTGAAGCTTTCTTT.

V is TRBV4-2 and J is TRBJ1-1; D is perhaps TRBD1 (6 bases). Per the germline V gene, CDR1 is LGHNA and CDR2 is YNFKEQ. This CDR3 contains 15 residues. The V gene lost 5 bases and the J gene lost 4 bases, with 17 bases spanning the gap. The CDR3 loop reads CASSLVQGWATEAFF. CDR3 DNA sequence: TGTGCCAGCAGCTTGGTACAGGGCTGGGCCACTGAAGCTTTCTTT.

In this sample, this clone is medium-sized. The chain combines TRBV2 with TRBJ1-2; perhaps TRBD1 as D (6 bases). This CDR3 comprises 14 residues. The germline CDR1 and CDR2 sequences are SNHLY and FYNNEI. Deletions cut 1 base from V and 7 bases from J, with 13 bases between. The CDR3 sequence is CASSEVGGIGGYTF. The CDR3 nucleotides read TGTGCCAGCAGTGAAGTCGGGGGCATTGGTGGCTACACCTTC.

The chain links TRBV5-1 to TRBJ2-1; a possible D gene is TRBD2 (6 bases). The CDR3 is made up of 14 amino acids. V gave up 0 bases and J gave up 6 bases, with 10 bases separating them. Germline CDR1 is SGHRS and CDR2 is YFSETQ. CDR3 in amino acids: CASSLGLEGNEQFF. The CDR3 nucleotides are TGCGCCAGCAGCTTGGGACTAGAGGGCAATGAGCAGTTCTTC.

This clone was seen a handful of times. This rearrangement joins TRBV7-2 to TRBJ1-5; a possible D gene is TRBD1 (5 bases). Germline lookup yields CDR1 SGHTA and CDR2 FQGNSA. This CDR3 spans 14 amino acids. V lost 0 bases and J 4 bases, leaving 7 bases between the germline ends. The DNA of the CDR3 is TGTGCCAGCAGCTTAGCCGGGGCAAATCAGCCCCAGCATTTT. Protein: CASSLAGANQPQHF.

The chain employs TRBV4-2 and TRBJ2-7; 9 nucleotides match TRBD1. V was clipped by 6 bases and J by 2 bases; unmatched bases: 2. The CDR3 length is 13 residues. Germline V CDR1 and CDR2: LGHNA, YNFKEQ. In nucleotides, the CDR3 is TGTGCCAGCAGGACAGGGGGGACCTACGAGCAGTACTTC. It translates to CASRTGGTYEQYF.

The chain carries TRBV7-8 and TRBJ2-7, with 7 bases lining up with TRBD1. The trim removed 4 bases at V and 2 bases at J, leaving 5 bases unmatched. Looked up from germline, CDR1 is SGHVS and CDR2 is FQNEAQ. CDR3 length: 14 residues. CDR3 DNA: TGTGCCAGCAGCTCTCGACAGGGAACCTACGAGCAGTACTTC. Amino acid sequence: CASSSRQGTYEQYF. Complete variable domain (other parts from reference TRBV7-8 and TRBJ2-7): GAGVSQSPRYKVAKRGQDVALRCDPISGHVSLFWYQQALGQGPEFLTYFQNEAQLDKSGLPSDRFFAERPEGSVSTLKIQRTQQEDSAVYLCASSSRQGTYEQYFGPGTRLTVT.

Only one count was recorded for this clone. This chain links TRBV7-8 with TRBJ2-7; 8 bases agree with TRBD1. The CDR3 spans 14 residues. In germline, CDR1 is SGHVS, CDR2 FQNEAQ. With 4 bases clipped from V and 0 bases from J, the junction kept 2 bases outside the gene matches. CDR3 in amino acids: CASSWDRPSYEQYF. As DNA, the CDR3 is TGTGCCAGCAGCTGGGACAGGCCCTCCTACGAGCAGTACTTC.